Shown below are 18 T cell receptor beta chains from a single sample sequenced in a study of T cell repertoires in cytomegalovirus infection. TCRdb called the reads again in MiXCR, with one record for every CDR3 protein. Among approximately 180,000 distinct CDR3 sequences listed, approximately 20% were seen once. The sequencing input was PBMCs. The receptor set was obtained from a human donor in good health (CMV status not recorded). Some clones in this sample may be carry-over from other donors' samples.

This clonotype turned up a few times. V usage is TRBV6-1 and J usage is TRBJ2-1; D unresolved. V lost 7 bases, J lost 0 bases, and 10 bases lay in between. The V gene's germline CDR1 is MNHNS and CDR2 SASEGT. CDR3 length: 14 amino acids. The chain's CDR3 is CASTPISSYNEQFF. DNA for the CDR3: TGTGCCAGCACCCCCATTAGCTCCTACAATGAGCAGTTCTTC.

This clonotype was seen ten or more times. The V gene is TRBV7-9, the J gene TRBJ2-7; 7 bases are shared with TRBD1. The germline V gene has CDR1 SEHNR and CDR2 FQNEAQ (reference sequence). V lost 11 bases, J lost 0 bases, and 10 bases stayed unmatched. The length of the CDR3 is 14 residues. CDR3 in DNA: TGTGCCGCGAGCCCGACAGGGCCCTCCTACGAGCAGTACTTC. Its translation is CAASPTGPSYEQYF.

This clonotype occurred a few times. The rearrangement uses TRBV7-2 and TRBJ2-3; TRBD2 is a possible D gene (7 bases). V gave up 0 bases and J gave up 6 bases, with 19 bases separating them. This CDR3 contains 17 residues. Germline V lookup: CDR1 SGHTA, CDR2 FQGNSA. DNA for the CDR3: TGTGCCAGCAGCTTAGCGGGGGGCGGGAGCGCCGCGGATACGCAGTATTTT. This gives the protein CASSLAGGGSAADTQYF.

Ten or more counts support this clonotype. V usage is TRBV7-6 and J usage is TRBJ2-1, with 9 positions matching TRBD2. The germline CDR1 and CDR2 sequences are SGHVS and FNYEAQ. Germline trimming cut 5 bases from V and 3 bases from J; bases unmatched to any gene: 5. The CDR3 runs 15 residues. In DNA form, the CDR3 reads TGTGCCAGCAGCGTCGGGACTAGCCTCTACAATGAGCAGTTCTTC. Encoded protein: CASSVGTSLYNEQFF.

The V call is TRBV6-2 or TRBV6-3, the J call TRBJ2-1; TRBD2 matches 14 bases. Looked up from germline, CDR1 is MNHEY and CDR2 is SVGEGT. The CDR3 is made up of 16 amino acids. V was clipped by 7 bases and J by 5 bases; unmatched bases: 7. The CDR3 sequence: CASTGLAGGINNEQFF. The CDR3 DNA is TGTGCCAGCACCGGACTAGCGGGAGGCATTAACAATGAGCAGTTCTTC.

This clonotype occurred many times. The chain couples TRBV20-1 to TRBJ2-5; D perhaps matches TRBD2 (6 bases). CDR1 DFQATT and CDR2 SNEGSKA come from the germline V gene (reference sequence). Trimming left V 3 bases short and J 2 bases short, with 10 bases between. CDR3 size: 13 residues. DNA for the CDR3: TGCAGTGCTAGTCGGGGGATGCAAGAGACCCAGTACTTC. It codes for CSASRGMQETQYF.

This clonotype was detected a few times. The V gene is TRBV5-1, the J gene TRBJ1-3; 8 bases are shared with TRBD1. V dropped 4 bases and J dropped 0; count of bases not matched to a gene: 6. The germline CDR1 and CDR2 sequences are SGHRS and YFSETQ. This CDR3 is 16 amino acids long. CDR3 DNA: TGCGCCAGCAGCGCTGCCGGGACAGGCTCTGGAAACACCATATATTTT. Residues: CASSAAGTGSGNTIYF.

This clonotype was seen ten or more times. V and J are TRBV7-9 and TRBJ2-7, with unresolved D. The germline V and J ends were trimmed by 0 bases and 4 bases, with 10 bases remaining between them. Per germline, CDR1 SEHNR and CDR2 FQNEAQ (reference sequence). The CDR3 covers 14 residues. This chain's CDR3 is CASSLATRSYEQYF. CDR3 DNA sequence: TGTGCCAGCAGCTTAGCGACCCGGTCTTACGAGCAGTACTTC.

The V and J genes are TRBV7-8 and TRBJ1-3; D remains ambiguous. This CDR3 has 15 amino acids. V lost 5 bases to trimming and J lost 4 bases, with 15 bases between them. The germline V gene encodes CDR1 SGHVS and CDR2 FQNEAQ. The CDR3 region has the DNA TGTGCCAGCAGCACCGGGATCCGGATGGGAAACACCATATATTTT. This translates into CASSTGIRMGNTIYF.

This clonotype was found many times. One end of the junction is discordant with germline, which a read error may explain. The V gene is TRBV7-2, the J gene TRBJ2-1, with 7 bases that match TRBD2. This CDR3 comprises 12 residues. Germline V gives CDR1 SGHTA, CDR2 FQGNSA. CDR3 amino acids: CASSGDYHEQFF. The CDR3 coding sequence is TGTGCCAGCAGCGGGGACTACCATGAGCAGTTCTTC.

This clonotype has a handful of counts. The DNA of the CDR3 is TGTGCCAGCTCACCAGTTCCCCCGGGTTTGGATACGCAGTATTTT. It yields the protein CASSPVPPGLDTQYF. The chain couples TRBV18 to TRBJ2-3, with no clear D. From germline, CDR1 is KGHSH and CDR2 LQKENI. V was clipped by 2 bases and J by 6 bases, with 15 bases between them. This CDR3 has 15 amino acids.

This clonotype was seen at least ten times. The chain employs TRBV6-6 and TRBJ2-1; TRBD2 agrees at 7 bases. Germline-derived CDR1 and CDR2 are MNHNY and SVGAGI (reference sequence). Germline trimming cut 4 bases from V and 8 bases from J; bases unmatched to any gene: 5. This CDR3 is built from 13 residues. The CDR3 DNA sequence: TGTGCCAGCAGTTCTCGGACTAGTCATGAGCAGTTCTTC. This translates into CASSSRTSHEQFF.

This clonotype was seen a handful of times. The chain has TRBV7-9 and TRBJ2-3; no clear D gene. Germline CDR1 is SEHNR and CDR2 is FQNEAQ (reference sequence). CDR3 length equals 15 residues. V lost 1 base to trimming and J lost 4 bases, with 12 bases between them. Here the CDR3 reads CASSLDGNQADTQYF. The CDR3 DNA is TGTGCCAGCAGCTTAGATGGGAACCAGGCAGATACGCAGTATTTT.

J is TRBJ2-7 and V is TRBV19; D remains unclear. Between the trimmed V and J ends, which lost 2 bases and 2 bases, there was a span of 10 bases. The CDR3 has 14 amino acids. Looked up from germline, CDR1 is LNHDA and CDR2 is SQIVND (reference sequence). The CDR3 loop reads CASSIQARAYEQYF. In nucleotides, the CDR3 is TGTGCCAGTAGTATACAGGCACGGGCCTACGAGCAGTACTTC. Complete variable domain (other parts from reference TRBV19 and TRBJ2-7): DGGITQSPKYLFRKEGQNVTLSCEQNLNHDAMYWYRQDPGQGLRLIYYSQIVNDFQKGDIAEGYSVSREKKESFPLTVTSAQKNPTAFYLCASSIQARAYEQYFGPGTRLTVT.

This chain connects TRBV19 to TRBJ2-1, with TRBD2 matching over 8 bases. The V gene end was trimmed by 3 bases and the J gene end by 3 bases; junction bases not matched to a gene: 13. Germline-derived CDR1 and CDR2 are LNHDA and SQIVND (reference sequence). The CDR3 extends over 18 amino acids. CDR3 sequence: CASSILSSLAGLYNEQFF. The CDR3 DNA follows: TGTGCCAGTAGTATTCTATCTAGTCTAGCGGGCCTCTACAATGAGCAGTTCTTC. Together with reference TRBV19 and TRBJ2-1, the CDR3 gives the full variable domain: DGGITQSPKYLFRKEGQNVTLSCEQNLNHDAMYWYRQDPGQGLRLIYYSQIVNDFQKGDIAEGYSVSREKKESFPLTVTSAQKNPTAFYLCASSILSSLAGLYNEQFFGPGTRLTVL.

In its sample, this clonotype was seen a few times. The CDR3 sequence is CASSPGNSNQPQHF. CDR3 coding DNA: TGTGCCAGCTCACCAGGAAATAGCAATCAGCCCCAGCATTTT. This chain links TRBV18 with TRBJ1-5; no definite D call. Germline V gene data show CDR1 as KGHSH and CDR2 as LQKENI. V lost 2 bases and J 0 bases, leaving 5 bases between the germline ends. The CDR3 is made up of 14 amino acids.

This clonotype was counted a few times. The CDR3 loop reads CASSEALEGPNQPQHF. Here the CDR3 DNA reads TGTGCCAGCAGTGAAGCGCTCGAGGGACCCAATCAGCCCCAGCATTTT. V is TRBV6-1 and J is TRBJ1-5, with D tentatively TRBD1 (5 bases). CDR1 is MNHNS and CDR2 is SASEGT in the germline V gene. The V end was cut by 0 bases, the J end by 3 bases, with 12 bases between. The CDR3 runs to 16 residues.

This clonotype was picked up many times. The gene calls are TRBV10-3 and TRBJ1-1; D call uncertain. Germline loops: CDR1 ENHRY, CDR2 SYGVKD. Trimming left V 7 bases short and J 6 bases short, with 15 bases between. This CDR3 is built from 13 residues. The CDR3 here is CAIKVSLGAEAFF. CDR3 sequence (DNA): TGTGCCATCAAAGTTAGTCTCGGGGCTGAAGCTTTCTTT.